This entry lists 11 T cell receptor beta chains sequenced from one sample in a study of Ad26.COV2.S vaccination and SARS-CoV-2 variants. As to treatment: around 19 received Ad26.COV2.S at low or high dose, single or two shots; about 5 received placebo; per-sample allocation not given. Sampling occurred on day 63 after the first vaccine or placebo injection. Sequencing was performed with immunoSEQ multiplex PCR; in TCRdb, only in-frame clones are kept and a portion is missing. This sample carries roughly 300,000 clones, around 89% of them seen once, and the ten largest clones take 5%. The sample was peripheral blood, taken in a trial of Ad26.COV2.S vaccine versus placebo. The receptor source for this set is a person aged 18-65 years who received the Ad26.COV2.S COVID-19 vaccine or a placebo.

The J gene is TRBJ2-7, the V gene TRBV7-2; no firm D call. Per the germline V gene, CDR1 is SGHTA and CDR2 is FQGNSA. The CDR3 has 14 amino acids. With 0 bases removed from V and 1 base from J, the gap between germline ends came to 7 bases. In DNA, the CDR3 is TGTGCCAGCAGCTTAGCAGTAGGGTCCTACGAGCAGTACTTC. The encoded protein is CASSLAVGSYEQYF.

This chain connects TRBV3-1 (or the pseudogene TRBV3-2) to TRBJ2-5; 10 bases agree with TRBD2. This CDR3 region has 17 residues. The V and J ends lost 3 bases and 5 bases, in that order; junction bases with no gene match: 12. Germline CDR1 LGHDT, CDR2 YNNKEL (reference sequence). The CDR3 nucleotides are TGTGCCAGCAGCCATTTCCTAGCGGGAGCCGCAGGGGAGACCCAGTACTTC. This codes for CASSHFLAGAAGETQYF.

The chain couples TRBV19 to TRBJ2-3; TRBD2 might be the D (6 bases). The CDR3 consists of 14 residues. The V gene lost 4 bases and the J gene lost 0 bases, with 8 bases spanning the gap. The V gene's germline CDR1 is LNHDA and CDR2 SQIVND (reference sequence). The CDR3 protein is CASSTGLSTDTQYF. CDR3 coding DNA: TGTGCCAGTAGTACGGGACTTAGCACAGATACGCAGTATTTT.

This clone has just a few counts. V gene TRBV19 combines with J gene TRBJ2-7; 9 bases are shared with TRBD2. The CDR3 has 15 residues. Trimming removed 4 bases from V and 4 bases from J; junction bases left unmatched: 8. The germline CDR1 and CDR2 sequences are LNHDA and SQIVND (reference sequence). The CDR3 reads CASSTLAGGTYEQYF. CDR3 coding DNA: TGTGCCAGTAGTACCCTGGCGGGGGGGACGTACGAGCAGTACTTC.

This clone was counted once. The chain uses TRBV4-3 and TRBJ2-1, with D unresolved. The ends were cut back, 0 bases at V and 1 base at J, with 13 bases in the middle. The CDR3 consists of 17 residues. Germline V gene lookup returns CDR1 LGHNA and CDR2 YSLEER. The CDR3 sequence is CASSQDREAGSYNEQFF. In DNA, the CDR3 is TGCGCCAGCAGCCAAGATCGTGAGGCAGGTTCCTACAATGAGCAGTTCTTC.

V gene TRBV28 combines with J gene TRBJ2-7; possibly TRBD1 for D (5 bases). V lost 6 bases and J lost 2, with 11 bases in between. The CDR3 runs 13 residues. Germline V gives CDR1 MDHEN, CDR2 SYDVKM. In DNA form, the CDR3 reads TGTGCCAGCAGAGCACAGGTTACCTACGAGCAGTACTTC. This translates into CASRAQVTYEQYF.

The chain couples TRBV7-9 to TRBJ2-7, with D possibly being TRBD2 (5 bases). The length of the CDR3 is 13 residues. Germline CDR1 reads SEHNR; CDR2 reads FQNEAQ (reference sequence). Trimming stripped 5 bases from V and 1 base from J, with 9 bases between. The CDR3: CASSTSGSYEQYF. The CDR3 nucleotides are TGTGCCAGCAGCACCTCGGGATCCTACGAGCAGTACTTC.

V usage is TRBV4-3 and J usage is TRBJ2-7; D not resolved. Deletions cut 0 bases from V and 0 bases from J, with 15 bases between. The CDR3 is 17 amino acids. Germline CDR1 LGHNA, CDR2 YSLEER. In nucleotides, the CDR3 is TGCGCCAGCAGCCAAGATCGAGTTGTCCGACCCTCCTACGAGCAGTACTTC. Translation: CASSQDRVVRPSYEQYF.

The chain has TRBV11-2 and TRBJ1-4; D gene unclear. Trimming took 0 bases from V and 7 from J, leaving 15 bases between them. CDR3 size: 16 residues. The germline V gene encodes CDR1 SGHAT and CDR2 FQNNGV. CDR3 sequence reads: CASSLDLAGRTEKLFF. CDR3 in DNA: TGTGCCAGCAGCTTAGATTTGGCCGGGAGAACTGAAAAACTGTTTTTT.

The chain employs TRBV7-8 and TRBJ2-7; no clear D gene. Germline CDR1 and CDR2: SGHVS and FQNEAQ. CDR3 length equals 15 residues. Trimming took 3 bases from V and 1 from J, leaving 13 bases between them. In DNA, the CDR3 is TGTGCCAGCAGCTTTAGCCCTCGGCCTTCCTACGAGCAGTACTTC. Translation: CASSFSPRPSYEQYF.

The V gene is TRBV6-5, the J gene TRBJ1-2; TRBD1 might be the D (6 bases). From germline, CDR1 is MNHEY and CDR2 SVGAGI. This CDR3 comprises 14 residues. Trimming took off 0 bases at V and 2 bases at J, with 7 bases between the two ends. CDR3 nucleotide sequence: TGTGCCAGCAGTTACTCGGACAGAAACTATGGCTACACCTTC. It translates to CASSYSDRNYGYTF.